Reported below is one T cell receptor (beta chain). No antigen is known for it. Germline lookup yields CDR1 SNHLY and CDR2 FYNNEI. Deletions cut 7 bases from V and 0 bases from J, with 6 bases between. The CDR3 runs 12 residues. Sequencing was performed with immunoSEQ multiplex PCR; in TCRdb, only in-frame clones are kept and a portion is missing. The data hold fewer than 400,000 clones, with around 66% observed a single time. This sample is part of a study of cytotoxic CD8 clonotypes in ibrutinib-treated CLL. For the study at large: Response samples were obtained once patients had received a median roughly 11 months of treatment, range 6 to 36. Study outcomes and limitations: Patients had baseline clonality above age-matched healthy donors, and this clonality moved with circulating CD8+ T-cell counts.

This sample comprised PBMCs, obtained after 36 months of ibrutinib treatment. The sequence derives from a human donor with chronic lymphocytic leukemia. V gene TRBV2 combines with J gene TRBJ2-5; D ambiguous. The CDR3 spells CASIGDQETQYF. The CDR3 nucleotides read TGTGCCAGCATCGGAGACCAAGAGACCCAGTACTTC.